This is a list of T cell receptor beta chains from one sample in a study of tumor-infiltrating lymphocytes in primary liver carcinoma. TCRdb re-analysed the multiplex PCR reads in MiXCR, keeping a single row per CDR3 protein. The sample lists some 51,000 distinct CDR3 sequences, about 80% seen once, with 25% to 30% in the top ten. The sequenced material came from liver tumor tissue from sampling region 3. The receptors originated from a man aged 35-49 years with primary liver carcinoma and hepatitis B virus infection. The CDR3 runs from the conserved cysteine through the conserved F or W. Fields, in order: CDR3 length, D gene, clone size, V gene, J gene, CDR3 protein, CDR3 DNA. D genes are given only for firm matches. The listing skips clone size in some rows; elsewhere it reads once, few, many or a size class.

length: 14; D: -; size: -; V: TRBV6-1; J: TRBJ1-5; CDR3: CASSELGLGNQPHF; DNA: TGTGCCAGCAGTGAACTGGGTCTTGGCAATCAGCCCCATTTT
length: 11; D: -; size: once; V: TRBV10-3; J: TRBJ2-5; CDR3: CAICWGETQYF; DNA: TGCGCCATCTGTTGGGGGGAGACCCAGTACTTC
length: 15; D: TRBD2; size: many; V: TRBV25-1; J: TRBJ2-3; CDR3: CASSSLAGGTDTQYF; DNA: TGTGCCAGCAGTTCCCTAGCGGGAGGCACAGATACGCAGTATTTT
length: 15; D: -; size: many; V: TRBV5-6; J: TRBJ2-1; CDR3: CASSRLDKDRNEQFF; DNA: TGTGCCAGCAGCAGACTAGATAAAGATAGGAATGAGCAGTTCTTC
length: 14; D: TRBD2; size: many; V: TRBV2; J: TRBJ2-3; CDR3: CASTPTSGGDTQYF; DNA: TGTGCCAGCACTCCGACTAGCGGGGGGGATACGCAGTATTTT
length: 17; D: TRBD1; size: -; V: TRBV6-1; J: TRBJ1-2; CDR3: CASNRDRGRPVDYGYTF; DNA: TGTGCCAGCAACCGGGACAGGGGGCGTCCTGTGGACTATGGTTACACCTTC
length: 12; D: -; size: -; V: TRBV20-1; J: TRBJ2-5; CDR3: CSAVKGVEAQYF; DNA: TGCAGTGCTGTCAAGGGAGTAGAGGCCCAGTACTTC
length: 15; D: -; size: -; V: TRBV29-1; J: TRBJ2-1; CDR3: CSVGILSGTYNEQLF; DNA: TGCAGCGTGGGGATACTTAGCGGTACCTACAATGAGCAGTTATTC
length: 13; D: -; size: many; V: TRBV12-3/TRBV12-4; J: TRBJ1-1; CDR3: CASTTWRGTEAFF; DNA: TGTGCCAGCACCACATGGCGGGGCACTGAAGCTTTCTTT
length: 16; D: -; size: -; V: TRBV7-9; J: TRBJ2-7; CDR3: CVSSLSAGQALREQYF; DNA: TGTGTCAGCAGCTTATCGGCGGGCCAGGCCTTGCGCGAGCAGTACTTC
length: 13; D: TRBD1; size: -; V: TRBV4-1; J: TRBJ1-5; CDR3: CASSQVRGRPQHF; DNA: TGCGCCAGCAGTCAAGTTAGGGGGCGGCCCCAGCATTTT
length: 15; D: -; size: -; V: TRBV5-4; J: TRBJ2-2; CDR3: CASSVKKGNTGELFF; DNA: TGTGCCAGCAGTGTAAAGAAGGGGAACACTGGAGAGCTGTTTTTT
length: 14; D: TRBD1; size: few; V: TRBV29-1; J: TRBJ2-1; CDR3: CSGLSGQGVDEYFF; DNA: TGCAGCGGATTGTCGGGACAGGGGGTGGATGAGTACTTCTTC
length: 15; D: -; size: -; V: TRBV21-1; J: TRBJ2-2; CDR3: CASIRTSGRAGELFF; DNA: TGTGCCAGCATCCGGACTAGCGGGAGGGCCGGGGAGCTCTTTTTT
length: 13; D: -; size: -; V: TRBV10-3; J: TRBJ2-7; CDR3: CAISGLTDHEQYF; DNA: TGTGCCATCAGTGGGCTAACGGACCACGAACAGTACTTC
length: 14; D: -; size: -; V: TRBV5-1; J: TRBJ1-1; CDR3: CASTLGVSSTEVFF; DNA: TGCGCCAGCACCTTGGGGGTAAGCTCGACTGAAGTTTTCTTT
length: 15; D: -; size: once; V: TRBV12-3/TRBV12-4; J: TRBJ2-5; CDR3: CASSSAGMGQETQHF; DNA: TGTGCCAGCAGCTCAGCAGGGATGGGTCAAGAGACCCAGCACTTC
length: 16; D: TRBD2; size: medium-sized; V: TRBV5-4; J: TRBJ2-1; CDR3: CASSLDSGSLYNEQFF; DNA: TGTGCCAGCAGCTTGGATAGCGGGAGTTTATACAATGAGCAGTTCTTC
length: 14; D: TRBD1; size: -; V: TRBV11-1; J: TRBJ2-7; CDR3: CASGADRGLYGLYF; DNA: TGTGCCAGCGGCGCGGACAGGGGGCTGTACGGGCTGTACTTC
length: 13; D: -; size: -; V: TRBV14; J: TRBJ2-1; CDR3: CASSPGTRDEEFF; DNA: TGTGCCAGCAGTCCCGGGACTCGGGATGAGGAGTTTTTC
length: 17; D: TRBD2; size: -; V: TRBV5-4; J: TRBJ2-3; CDR3: CASSTVTGTNGTDTQYF; DNA: TGTGCCAGCAGTACGGTAACTGGGACTAACGGCACAGATACGCAGTATTTC
length: 13; D: -; size: large; V: TRBV29-1; J: TRBJ2-5; CDR3: CSVEGLNKETQYF; DNA: TGCAGCGTTGAGGGACTTAACAAAGAGACCCAGTACTTC
length: 14; D: -; size: -; V: TRBV11-2; J: TRBJ2-7; CDR3: CACSLTDTAYDQYF; DNA: TGTGCCTGCAGCTTAACTGACACTGCATACGACCAGTACTTC
length: 12; D: TRBD1; size: -; V: TRBV29-1; J: TRBJ1-2; CDR3: CSDSDRVVGYTF; DNA: TGCAGTGATTCGGACAGGGTCGTTGGCTACACCTTC
length: 15; D: TRBD2; size: -; V: TRBV6-1; J: TRBJ2-1; CDR3: CVSSELAGAANEQFF; DNA: TGTGTCAGCAGTGAACTAGCGGGAGCGGCCAATGAGCAGTTCTTC
length: 12; D: -; size: many; V: TRBV6-1; J: TRBJ1-1; CDR3: CASSELVTEAFF; DNA: TGTGCCAGCAGTGAACTGGTGACTGAAGCTTTCTTT
length: 16; D: -; size: -; V: TRBV6-4; J: TRBJ1-5; CDR3: CASSGLPRDTYQPQHF; DNA: TGTGCCAGCAGTGGTCTGCCCCGGGACACGTATCAGCCCCAGCATTTT
length: 15; D: TRBD2; size: -; V: TRBV5-6; J: TRBJ2-7; CDR3: CVSSWGTSRSPEQYF; DNA: TGTGTCAGCAGCTGGGGGACTAGCAGGAGTCCCGAGCAGTACTTC
length: 17; D: TRBD1; size: -; V: TRBV11-2; J: TRBJ2-2; CDR3: CASRFDRDRIGTGELFF; DNA: TGTGCCAGCAGGTTTGATCGGGACAGGATCGGCACTGGGGAGCTGTTTTTT
length: 14; D: TRBD1; size: -; V: TRBV20-1; J: TRBJ1-6; CDR3: CSASPTDRVSPLHF; DNA: TGCAGTGCTAGCCCCACGGACAGGGTTTCACCCCTCCACTTT
length: 12; D: -; size: -; V: TRBV11-2; J: TRBJ2-1; CDR3: CASITEYDEQFF; DNA: TGTGCCAGCATCACGGAGTACGATGAGCAGTTCTTC
length: 13; D: -; size: -; V: TRBV29-1; J: TRBJ2-2; CDR3: CSAWRVDTGELFF; DNA: TGCAGTGCATGGCGGGTAGACACCGGGGAGCTGTTTTTT
length: 13; D: TRBD1; size: -; V: TRBV29-1; J: TRBJ2-1; CDR3: CSVVGQGPFNEFF; DNA: TGCAGCGTTGTTGGACAGGGACCTTTCAATGAGTTCTTC
length: 16; D: TRBD2; size: -; V: TRBV11-2; J: TRBJ2-1; CDR3: CASSLVGTSGRCEQFF; DNA: TGTGCCAGCAGCTTAGTAGGGACTAGCGGGAGGTGTGAGCAGTTCTTC
length: 14; D: -; size: -; V: TRBV14; J: TRBJ2-7; CDR3: CVSSHRDFGYEQYF; DNA: TGTGTCAGCAGCCATCGAGACTTTGGGTACGAGCAGTACTTC
length: 12; D: -; size: -; V: TRBV18; J: TRBJ2-5; CDR3: CASSPPQETQYF; DNA: TGTGCCAGCTCACCGCCACAAGAGACCCAGTACTTC
length: 13; D: -; size: -; V: TRBV14; J: TRBJ2-7; CDR3: CDSSQGDSGEQYF; DNA: TGTGACAGCAGCCAAGGGGACAGCGGGGAGCAGTACTTC
length: 16; D: -; size: -; V: TRBV6-1; J: TRBJ2-3; CDR3: CASSQLSCLTTDTQCF; DNA: TGTGCCAGCAGTCAATTATCGTGTTTAACCACAGATACGCAGTGTTTT
length: 15; D: TRBD2; size: -; V: TRBV10-3; J: TRBJ2-3; CDR3: CAVTEIASGGDTQYF; DNA: TGTGCCGTCACTGAGATCGCTAGCGGAGGAGATACGCAGTATTTT
length: 14; D: -; size: -; V: TRBV7-8; J: TRBJ2-7; CDR3: CASSTLTGHYEQYF; DNA: TGTGCCAGCTCAACTTTAACAGGGCACTACGAGCAGTACTTC
length: 13; D: TRBD1; size: -; V: TRBV24-1; J: TRBJ2-5; CDR3: CATRGQGLETLYF; DNA: TGTGCCACCAGGGGACAGGGGTTGGAGACCCTGTACTTC
length: 14; D: -; size: -; V: TRBV29-1; J: TRBJ1-1; CDR3: CSATRLGGDGDAFF; DNA: TGCAGCGCGACCCGACTGGGAGGCGACGGTGACGCTTTCTTT